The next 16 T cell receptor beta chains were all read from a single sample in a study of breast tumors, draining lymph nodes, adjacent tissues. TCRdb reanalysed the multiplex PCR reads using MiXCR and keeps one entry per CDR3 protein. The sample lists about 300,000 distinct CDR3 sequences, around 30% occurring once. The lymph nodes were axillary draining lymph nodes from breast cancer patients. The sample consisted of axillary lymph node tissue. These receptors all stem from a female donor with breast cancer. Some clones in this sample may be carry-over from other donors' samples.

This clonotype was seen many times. As DNA, the CDR3 is TGCAGCGTTGGGGACAGTAAATTTGGAAACACCATATATTTT. It is translated as CSVGDSKFGNTIYF. The chain links TRBV29-1 to TRBJ1-3, with TRBD1 matching over 7 bases. After removal of 4 bases from V and 3 bases from J, the junction contained 6 bases not matched to a gene. In germline, CDR1 is SQVTM, CDR2 ANQGSEA. The CDR3 is 14 amino acids.

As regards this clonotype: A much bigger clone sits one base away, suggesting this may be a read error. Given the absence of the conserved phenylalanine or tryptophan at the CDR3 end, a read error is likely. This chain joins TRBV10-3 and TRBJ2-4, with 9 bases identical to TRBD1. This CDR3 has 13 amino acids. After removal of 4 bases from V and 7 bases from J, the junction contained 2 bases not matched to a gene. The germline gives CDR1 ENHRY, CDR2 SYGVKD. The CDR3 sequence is CAISAGTGNIQYL. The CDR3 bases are TGTGCCATCAGTGCCGGGACAGGGAACATTCAGTACCTC.

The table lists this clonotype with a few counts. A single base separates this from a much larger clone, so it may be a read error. CDR3 nucleotide sequence: TGTGCCAGCAGTGTAAGAGGGACAAAGGTCTGGTATGGCTGCACCTTC. It yields the protein CASSVRGTKVWYGCTF. This sequence joins TRBV6-4 and TRBJ1-2, with D tentatively TRBD1 (6 bases). In germline, CDR1 is MRHNA, CDR2 SNTAGT. The CDR3 has 16 amino acids.

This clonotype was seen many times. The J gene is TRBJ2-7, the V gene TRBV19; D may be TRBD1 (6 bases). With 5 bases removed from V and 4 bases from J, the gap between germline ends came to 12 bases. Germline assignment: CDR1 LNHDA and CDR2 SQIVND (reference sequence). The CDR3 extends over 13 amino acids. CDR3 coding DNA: TGTGCCAGTAGTTTGACCACAGGGTACGAGCAGTACTTC. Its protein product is CASSLTTGYEQYF.

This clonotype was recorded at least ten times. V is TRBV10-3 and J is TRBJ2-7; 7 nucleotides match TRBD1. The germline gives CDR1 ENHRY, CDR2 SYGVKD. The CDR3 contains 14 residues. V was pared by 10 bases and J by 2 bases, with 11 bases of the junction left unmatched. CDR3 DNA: TGTGCCACCCTATCCGGGACAGAGGCCTACGAGCAGTACTTC. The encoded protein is CATLSGTEAYEQYF.

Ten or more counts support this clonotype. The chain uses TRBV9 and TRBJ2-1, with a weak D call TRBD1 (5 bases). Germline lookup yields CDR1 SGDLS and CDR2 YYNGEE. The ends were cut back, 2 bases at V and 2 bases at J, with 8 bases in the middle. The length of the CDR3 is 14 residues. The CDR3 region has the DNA TGTGCCAGCAGCGTGGGGCTAACCTACAATGAGCAGTTCTTC. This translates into CASSVGLTYNEQFF.

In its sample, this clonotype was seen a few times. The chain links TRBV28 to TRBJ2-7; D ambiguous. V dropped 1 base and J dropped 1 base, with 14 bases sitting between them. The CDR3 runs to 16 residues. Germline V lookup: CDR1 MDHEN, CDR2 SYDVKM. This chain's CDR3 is CASSLLIWSPSYEQYF. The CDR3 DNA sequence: TGTGCCAGCAGTTTATTAATCTGGAGCCCTTCCTACGAGCAGTACTTC.

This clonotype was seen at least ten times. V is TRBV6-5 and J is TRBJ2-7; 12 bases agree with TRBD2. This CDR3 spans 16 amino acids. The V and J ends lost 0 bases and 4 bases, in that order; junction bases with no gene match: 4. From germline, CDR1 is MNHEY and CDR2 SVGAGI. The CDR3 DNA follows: TGTGCCAGCAGTTACTCACGGACTAGCGGGGCTTACGAGCAGTACTTC. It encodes CASSYSRTSGAYEQYF.

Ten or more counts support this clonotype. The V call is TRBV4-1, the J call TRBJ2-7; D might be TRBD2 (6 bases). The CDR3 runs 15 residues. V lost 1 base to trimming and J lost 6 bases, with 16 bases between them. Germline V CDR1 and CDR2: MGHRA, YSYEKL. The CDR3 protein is CASSQGVGVSGEQYF. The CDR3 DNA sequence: TGCGCCAGCAGCCAAGGAGTCGGTGTTAGCGGCGAGCAGTACTTC.

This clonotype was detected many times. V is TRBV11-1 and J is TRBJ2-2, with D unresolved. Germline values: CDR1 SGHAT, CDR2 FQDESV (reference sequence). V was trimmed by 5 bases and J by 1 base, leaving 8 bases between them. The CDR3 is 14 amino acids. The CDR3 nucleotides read TGTGCCAGCAGCCAGCTAGTGAACACCGGGGAGCTGTTTTTT. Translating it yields CASSQLVNTGELFF.

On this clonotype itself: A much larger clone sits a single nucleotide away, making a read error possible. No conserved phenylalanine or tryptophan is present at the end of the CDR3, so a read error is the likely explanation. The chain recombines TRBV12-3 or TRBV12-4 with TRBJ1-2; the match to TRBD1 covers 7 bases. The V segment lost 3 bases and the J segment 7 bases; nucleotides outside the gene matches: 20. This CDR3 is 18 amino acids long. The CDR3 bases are TGTGCCAGCAGTTTTGTTTTTATGGGACAGCCAAAAGGGGGTGGCTACACCCTC. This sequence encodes CASSFVFMGQPKGGGYTL.

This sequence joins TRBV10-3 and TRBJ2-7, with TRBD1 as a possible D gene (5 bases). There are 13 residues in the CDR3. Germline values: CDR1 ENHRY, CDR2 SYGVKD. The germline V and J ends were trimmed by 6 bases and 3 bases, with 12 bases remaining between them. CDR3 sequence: CAIRGLVGYEQYF. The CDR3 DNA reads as TGTGCCATCAGGGGGCTAGTAGGCTACGAGCAGTACTTC.

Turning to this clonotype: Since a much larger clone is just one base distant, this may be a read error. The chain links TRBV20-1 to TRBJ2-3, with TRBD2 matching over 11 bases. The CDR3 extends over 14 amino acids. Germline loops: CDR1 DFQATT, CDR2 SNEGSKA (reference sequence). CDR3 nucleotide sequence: TGCAGTGCTAGGACTAGCGGGATCACAGCTACGCAGTATTTT. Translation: CSARTSGITATQYF.

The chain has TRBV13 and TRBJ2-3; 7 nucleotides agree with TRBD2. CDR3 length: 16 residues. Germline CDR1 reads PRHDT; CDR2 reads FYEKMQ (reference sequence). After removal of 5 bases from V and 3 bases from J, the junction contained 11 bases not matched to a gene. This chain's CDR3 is CASSPIDRGSTDTQYF. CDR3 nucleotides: TGTGCCAGCAGCCCCATTGATCGCGGGAGTACAGATACGCAGTATTTT.

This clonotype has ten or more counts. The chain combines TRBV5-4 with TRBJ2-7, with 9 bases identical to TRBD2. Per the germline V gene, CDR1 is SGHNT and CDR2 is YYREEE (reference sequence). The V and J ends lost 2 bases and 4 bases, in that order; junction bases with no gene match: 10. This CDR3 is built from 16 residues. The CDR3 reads CASSFLAGTSRYEQYF. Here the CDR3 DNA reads TGTGCCAGCAGCTTCCTAGCGGGGACTTCGAGGTACGAGCAGTACTTC.

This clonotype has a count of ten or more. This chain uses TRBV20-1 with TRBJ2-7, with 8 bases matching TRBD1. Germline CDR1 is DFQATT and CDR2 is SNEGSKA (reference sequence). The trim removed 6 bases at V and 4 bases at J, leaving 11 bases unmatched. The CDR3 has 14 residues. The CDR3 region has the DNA TGCAGTGCACCGTCCAGGGGGCGCTTATACGAGCAGTACTTC. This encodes CSAPSRGRLYEQYF.